The rows below give T cell receptor beta chains drawn from one sample of a study of T cell responses to AZD1222 COVID-19 vaccine. TCRdb keeps only in-frame clones here, not all; method: immunoSEQ multiplex PCR. The sample holds tens of thousands of clones, 78% seen once. The sequencing here drew on peripheral blood, taken on day 0 of AZD1222 vaccination. These receptor sequences come from an adult in good health. CDR3s include the opening cysteine and the closing phenylalanine or tryptophan.

J,V,CDR3
TRBJ2-1,TRBV5-1,CASSHLSTSDNEQFF
TRBJ1-2,TRBV7-8,CASSETGDGGYTF
TRBJ2-7,TRBV2,CASSTGGRMLYEQYF
TRBJ2-7,TRBV11-1,CASSLGLNEQYF
TRBJ2-7,TRBV2,CASSSQGRGDEQYF
TRBJ2-3,TRBV6-2/TRBV6-3,CASTPALAGEGDTQYF
TRBJ2-7,TRBV2,CASSLSDEQYF
TRBJ2-7,TRBV6-5,CASRGLAGDEQYF
TRBJ2-1,TRBV12-5,CASGFRGVPGLAGPGLNEQFF
TRBJ2-7,TRBV6-5,CASSYPGTGVYEQYF
TRBJ2-3,TRBV11-2,CASSFITDTQYF
TRBJ2-1,TRBV15,CATREAVAGGYNEQFF
TRBJ2-3,TRBV7-9,CASSLGSEDTQYF
TRBJ2-2,TRBV6-2/TRBV6-3,CASSTPLITGELFF
TRBJ2-7,TRBV10-3,CAISDWPGEGGEQYF
TRBJ2-5,TRBV20-1,CSASGTLEGQTQYF
TRBJ1-5,TRBV7-9,CASSLGGSSNQPQHF
TRBJ1-4,TRBV6-1,CASSGGRQGGYEKLFF
TRBJ2-3,TRBV29-1,CSVDGVAGNTDTQYF
TRBJ1-2,TRBV7-9,CASSFDAGYGYTF
TRBJ1-1,TRBV19,CASSHTYGGGNTEAFF
TRBJ1-2,TRBV5-8,CASSPRGMGGYTF
TRBJ2-2,TRBV18,CASSGAIGGGELFF
TRBJ1-1,TRBV29-1,CSVSNRGTEAFF
TRBJ2-7,TRBV2,CASRPLRTGPPYEQYF
TRBJ2-6,TRBV5-6,CASSPTDSGANVLTF
TRBJ2-3,TRBV7-9,CASSLSVDSTDTQYF
TRBJ2-2,TRBV7-9,CASSLARAGAGELFF
TRBJ2-1,TRBV30,CAWSVSGNEQFF
TRBJ2-5,TRBV9,CASSPLGAPETQYF
TRBJ2-7,TRBV6-5,CASSTYRGPGYEQYF
TRBJ1-1,TRBV6-1,CASSEGVYTEAFF
TRBJ2-3,TRBV5-1,CASSLSLATGFSTDTQYF
TRBJ2-7,TRBV28,CASSLTVTRQYF
TRBJ2-7,TRBV6-5,CASSYSPGGSYEQYF
TRBJ1-3,TRBV10-3,CAISRESSGNTIYF
TRBJ2-1,TRBV10-3,CATHGGVGNEQFF
TRBJ1-2,TRBV14,CASSQDWGRGYTF
TRBJ1-3,TRBV7-9,CASSLDRRGSGNTIYF
TRBJ1-2,TRBV3-1/TRBV3-2,CASRDRNYGYTF
TRBJ1-1,TRBV5-4,CASSRDNSDTEAFF